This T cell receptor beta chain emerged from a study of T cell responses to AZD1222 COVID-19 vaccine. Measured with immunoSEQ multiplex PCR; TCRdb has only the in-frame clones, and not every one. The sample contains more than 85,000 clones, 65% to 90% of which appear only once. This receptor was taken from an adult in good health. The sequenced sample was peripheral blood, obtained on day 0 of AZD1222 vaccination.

CDR3 sequence: CASSMGRDGADTQYF. The CDR3 DNA sequence: TGTGCCAGTAGTATGGGGCGGGATGGTGCAGATACGCAGTATTTT. This chain joins TRBV19 and TRBJ2-3; the D gene is possibly TRBD2 (6 bases). Germline V lookup: CDR1 LNHDA, CDR2 SQIVND (reference sequence). CDR3 length: 15 amino acids. Trimming cost V 3 bases and J 4 bases, with 14 bases left between them.